This TCR beta chain is drawn from a study of cytomegalovirus exposure and HLA in healthy donors. The assay was immunoSEQ multiplex PCR, and TCRdb's table has in-frame clones only and misses some. The sample includes some 150,000 clones, about 87% of them seen just once. Germline-derived CDR1 and CDR2 are SGHRS and YFSETQ. Unmatched junction bases numbered 0, after V lost 0 bases and J lost 2 bases. The CDR3 is 14 amino acids. The chain has TRBV5-1 and TRBJ2-7, with TRBD1 matching over 9 bases. The source of this sequence is a woman under 40 in good health and CMV-seropositive. The sample taken for sequencing was PBMCs. The CDR3 bases are TGCGCCAGCAGCTTGGGACAGGGGGCCTACGAGCAGTACTTC. Its translation is CASSLGQGAYEQYF.